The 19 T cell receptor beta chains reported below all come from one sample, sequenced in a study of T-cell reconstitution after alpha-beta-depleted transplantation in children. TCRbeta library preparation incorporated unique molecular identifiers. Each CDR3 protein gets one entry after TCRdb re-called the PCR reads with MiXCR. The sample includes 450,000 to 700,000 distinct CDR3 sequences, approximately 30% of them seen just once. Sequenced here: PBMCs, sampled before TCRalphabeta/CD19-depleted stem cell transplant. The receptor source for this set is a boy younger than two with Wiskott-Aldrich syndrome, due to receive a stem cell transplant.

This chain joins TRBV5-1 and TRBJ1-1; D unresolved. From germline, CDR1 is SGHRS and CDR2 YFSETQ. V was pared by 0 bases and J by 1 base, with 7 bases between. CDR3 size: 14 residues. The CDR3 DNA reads TGCGCCAGCAGCTTGGAAAGGCCGAACACTGAAGCTTTCTTT. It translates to CASSLERPNTEAFF.

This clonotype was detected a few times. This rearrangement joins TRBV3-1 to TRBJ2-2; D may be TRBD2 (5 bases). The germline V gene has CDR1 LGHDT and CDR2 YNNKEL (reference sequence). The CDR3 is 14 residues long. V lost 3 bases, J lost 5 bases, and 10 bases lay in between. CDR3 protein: CASSQARLTGELFF. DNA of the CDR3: TGTGCCAGCAGCCAGGCCCGACTAACCGGGGAGCTGTTTTTT. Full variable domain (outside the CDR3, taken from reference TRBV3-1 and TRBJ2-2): DTAVSQTPKYLVTQMGNDKSIKCEQNLGHDTMYWYKQDSKKFLKIMFSYNNKELIINETVPNRFSPKSPDKAHLNLHINSLELGDSAVYFCASSQARLTGELFFGEGSRLTVL.

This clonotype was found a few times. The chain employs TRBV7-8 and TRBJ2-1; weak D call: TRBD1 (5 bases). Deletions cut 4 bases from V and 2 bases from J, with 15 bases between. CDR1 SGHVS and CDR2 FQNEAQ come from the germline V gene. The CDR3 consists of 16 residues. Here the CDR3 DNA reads TGTGCCAGCAGCTCACAAGGGGTTGTAACCTACAATGAGCAGTTCTTC. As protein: CASSSQGVVTYNEQFF.

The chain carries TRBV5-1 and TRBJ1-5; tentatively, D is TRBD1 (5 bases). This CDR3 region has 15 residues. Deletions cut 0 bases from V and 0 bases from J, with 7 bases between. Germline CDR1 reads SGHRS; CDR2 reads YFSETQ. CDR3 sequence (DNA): TGCGCCAGCAGCTTGGGACAGAATAGCAATCAGCCCCAGCATTTT. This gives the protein CASSLGQNSNQPQHF.

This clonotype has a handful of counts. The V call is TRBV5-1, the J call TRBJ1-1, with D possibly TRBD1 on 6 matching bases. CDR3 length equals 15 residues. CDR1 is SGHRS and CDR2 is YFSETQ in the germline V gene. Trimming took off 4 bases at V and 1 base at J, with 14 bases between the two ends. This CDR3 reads CASSPDSQRNTEAFF. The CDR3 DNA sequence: TGCGCCAGCAGCCCGGACAGCCAACGGAACACTGAAGCTTTCTTT.

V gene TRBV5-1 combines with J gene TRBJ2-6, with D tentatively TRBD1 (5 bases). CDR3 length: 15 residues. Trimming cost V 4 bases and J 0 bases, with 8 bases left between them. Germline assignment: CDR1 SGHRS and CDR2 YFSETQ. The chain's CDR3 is CASSVTGSGANVLTF. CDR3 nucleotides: TGCGCCAGCAGCGTTACAGGCTCTGGGGCCAACGTCCTGACTTTC.

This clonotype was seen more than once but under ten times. The CDR3 region is CSVDYGTGYNEQFF. CDR3 coding DNA: TGCAGCGTAGATTACGGGACAGGTTACAATGAGCAGTTCTTC. The chain combines TRBV29-1 with TRBJ2-1, with 8 nucleotides matching TRBD1. Germline CDR1 and CDR2: SQVTM and ANQGSEA. Unmatched junction bases numbered 8, after V lost 6 bases and J lost 4 bases. This CDR3 has 14 residues.

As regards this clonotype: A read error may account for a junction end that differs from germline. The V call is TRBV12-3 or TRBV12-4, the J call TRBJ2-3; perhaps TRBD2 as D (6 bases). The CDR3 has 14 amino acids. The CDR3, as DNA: TGTGCCAGCAGGAGGGAGGAGTACACAAATACGCAGTATTTT. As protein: CASRREEYTNTQYF.

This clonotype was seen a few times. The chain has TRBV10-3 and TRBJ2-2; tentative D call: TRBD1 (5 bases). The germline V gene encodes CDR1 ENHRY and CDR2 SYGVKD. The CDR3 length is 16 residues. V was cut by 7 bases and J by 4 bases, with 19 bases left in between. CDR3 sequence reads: CAITEPGQGGTGELFF. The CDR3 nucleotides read TGTGCCATCACCGAGCCTGGGCAGGGTGGCACCGGGGAGCTGTTTTTT.

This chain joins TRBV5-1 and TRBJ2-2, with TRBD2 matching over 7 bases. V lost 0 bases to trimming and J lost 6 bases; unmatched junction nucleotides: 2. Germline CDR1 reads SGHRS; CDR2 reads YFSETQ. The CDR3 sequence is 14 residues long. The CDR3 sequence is CASSLATSAGELFF. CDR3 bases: TGCGCCAGCAGCTTGGCCACTAGCGCCGGGGAGCTGTTTTTT.

The CDR3 protein is CASSEGLSREVAQYF. DNA for the CDR3: TGTGCCAGCAGTGAGGGGCTCTCGAGAGAAGTCGCGCAGTATTTT. This chain uses TRBV25-1 with TRBJ2-3; D perhaps matches TRBD1 (5 bases). The length of the CDR3 is 15 residues. With 3 bases removed from V and 10 bases from J, the gap between germline ends came to 20 bases. CDR1 and CDR2 from the germline V gene are MGHDK and SYGVNS. Based on the CDR3 plus reference TRBV25-1 and TRBJ2-3, the full variable domain is EADIYQTPRYLVIGTGKKITLECSQTMGHDKMYWYQQDPGMELHLIHYSYGVNSTEKGDLSSESTVSRIRTEHFPLTLESARPSHTSQYLCASSEGLSREVAQYFGPGTRLTVL.

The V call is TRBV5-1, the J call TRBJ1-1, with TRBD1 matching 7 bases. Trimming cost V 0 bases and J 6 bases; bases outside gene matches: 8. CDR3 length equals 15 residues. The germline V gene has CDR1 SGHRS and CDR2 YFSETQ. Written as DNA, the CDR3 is TGCGCCAGCAGCTTGGGGGGTACAGGGGCCGCTGAAGCTTTCTTT. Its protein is CASSLGGTGAAEAFF.

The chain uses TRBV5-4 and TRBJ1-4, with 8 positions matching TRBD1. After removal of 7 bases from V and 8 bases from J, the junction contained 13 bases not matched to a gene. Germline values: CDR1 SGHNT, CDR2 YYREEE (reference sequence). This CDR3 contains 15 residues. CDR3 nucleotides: TGTGCCAGCTGCGAGCACCGGACAGGGACGGAAAAACTGTTTTTT. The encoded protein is CASCEHRTGTEKLFF.

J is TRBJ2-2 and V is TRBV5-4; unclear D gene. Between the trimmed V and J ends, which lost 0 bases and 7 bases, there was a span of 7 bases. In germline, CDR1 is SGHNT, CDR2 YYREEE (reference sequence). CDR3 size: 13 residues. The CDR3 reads CASSLDGFGELFF. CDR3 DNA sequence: TGTGCCAGCAGCTTGGACGGCTTCGGGGAGCTGTTTTTT.

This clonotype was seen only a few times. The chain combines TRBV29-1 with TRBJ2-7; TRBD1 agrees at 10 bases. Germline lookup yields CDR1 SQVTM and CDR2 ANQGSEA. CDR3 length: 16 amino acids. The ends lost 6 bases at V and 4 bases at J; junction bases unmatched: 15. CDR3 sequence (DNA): TGCAGCGTGGCGTCCCGGGACAGGGGTAGGGAATACGAGCAGTACTTC. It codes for CSVASRDRGREYEQYF.

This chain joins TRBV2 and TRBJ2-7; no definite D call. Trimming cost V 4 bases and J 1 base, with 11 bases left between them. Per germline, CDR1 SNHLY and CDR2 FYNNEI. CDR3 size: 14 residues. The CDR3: CASSGMAQSYEQYF. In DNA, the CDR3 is TGTGCCAGCAGTGGAATGGCACAGTCCTACGAGCAGTACTTC.

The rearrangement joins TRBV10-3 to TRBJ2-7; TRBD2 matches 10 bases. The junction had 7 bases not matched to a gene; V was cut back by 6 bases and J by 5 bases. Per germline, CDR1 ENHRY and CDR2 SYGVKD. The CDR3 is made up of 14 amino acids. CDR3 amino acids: CAIRTSGTNDEQYF. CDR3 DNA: TGTGCCATCAGAACTAGCGGGACTAACGACGAGCAGTACTTC.

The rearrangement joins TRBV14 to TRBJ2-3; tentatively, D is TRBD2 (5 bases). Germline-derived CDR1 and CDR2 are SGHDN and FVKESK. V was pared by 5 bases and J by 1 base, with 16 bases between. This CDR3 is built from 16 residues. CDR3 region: CASSGRTARGTDTQYF. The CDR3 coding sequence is TGTGCCAGCAGCGGTCGGACTGCAAGGGGCACAGATACGCAGTATTTT. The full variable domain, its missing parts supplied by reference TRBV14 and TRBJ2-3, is EAGVTQFPSHSVIEKGQTVTLRCDPISGHDNLYWYRRVMGKEIKFLLHFVKESKQDESGMPNNRFLAERTGGTYSTLKVQPAELEDSGVYFCASSGRTARGTDTQYFGPGTRLTVL.

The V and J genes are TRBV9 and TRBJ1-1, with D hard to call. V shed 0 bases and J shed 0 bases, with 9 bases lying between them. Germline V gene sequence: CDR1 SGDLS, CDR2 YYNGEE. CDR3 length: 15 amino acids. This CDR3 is CASSVEGSLNTEAFF. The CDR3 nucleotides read TGTGCCAGCAGCGTAGAAGGGTCCTTGAACACTGAAGCTTTCTTT.